A selection of T cell receptor beta chains follows, all from one sample in a study of OX40 agonist ivuxolimab in advanced cancers. Clones were read by immunoSEQ multiplex PCR, and TCRdb kept only the in-frame ones, dropping some. The repertoire consists of about 100,000 clones, with approximately 90% occurring once and the leading ten covering 0.31%. Specimen: CD4+ or CD8+ T cells sorted from blood, collected in a trial of the OX40 agonist ivuxolimab. Every receptor here comes from an adult with an advanced solid tumor such as melanoma, head and neck, liver or kidney cancer. Each CDR3 is given with its conserved first and last residue. The D gene is left open where the match is weak. Part of the rows lack a size; the others show once, few, many or a class for expanded clones.

>TRBV6-1|TRBD2|.|TRBJ2-1
CASSEEGLRLAGVSYNEQFF
TGTGCCAGCAGTGAAGAAGGTTTGAGACTAGCGGGAGTATCCTACAATGAGCAGTTCTTC
>TRBV6-1|.|.|TRBJ1-1
CASSPGVNTEAFF
TGTGCCAGCAGTCCAGGGGTGAACACTGAAGCTTTCTTT
>TRBV5-6|TRBD1|few|TRBJ2-5
CASSSQGAGETQYF
TGTGCCAGCAGCTCACAGGGGGCAGGGGAGACCCAGTACTTC
>TRBV4-3|TRBD1|.|TRBJ2-3
CASSQDYRGNTDTQYF
TGCGCCAGCAGCCAAGACTACAGGGGGAACACAGATACGCAGTATTTT
>TRBV7-2|TRBD2|.|TRBJ2-4
CASSTSSGRGAKNIQYF
TGTGCCAGCAGCACGAGTAGCGGGAGGGGGGCTAAAAACATTCAGTACTTC
>TRBV27|TRBD2|.|TRBJ2-3
CASSPVGRGTDTQYF
TGTGCCAGCAGTCCCGTAGGGAGGGGCACAGATACGCAGTATTTT
>TRBV11-2|.|.|TRBJ2-7
CASSPPGKRTYEQYF
TGTGCCAGCAGCCCACCGGGGAAAAGGACCTACGAGCAGTACTTC
>TRBV11-2|.|once|TRBJ2-6
CASSPPSGVKGANVLTF
TGTGCCAGCAGCCCCCCCTCAGGGGTGAAGGGGGCCAACGTCCTGACTTTC
>TRBV18|.|.|TRBJ1-2
CASSPFVAEPYGYTF
TGTGCCAGCTCACCATTCGTCGCCGAACCCTATGGCTACACCTTC
>TRBV25-1|.|.|TRBJ2-3
CASSERITSTDTQYF
TGTGCCAGCAGTGAGAGGATCACTAGCACAGATACGCAGTATTTT
>TRBV7-6|TRBD2|.|TRBJ2-1
CASSLRPGLAANEQFF
TGTGCCAGCAGCTTAAGACCGGGACTAGCGGCGAATGAGCAGTTCTTC
>TRBV11-2|TRBD2|.|TRBJ2-3
CASRTPGTSGRALNTQYF
TGTGCCAGCCGCACACCCGGGACTAGCGGGAGGGCTCTAAATACGCAGTATTTT
>TRBV6-1|TRBD1|.|TRBJ1-2
CASSVPGGGYGYTF
TGTGCCAGCAGTGTCCCAGGGGGCGGTTATGGCTACACCTTC
>TRBV11-1|.|few|TRBJ2-7
CASSLSTGRYEQYF
TGTGCCAGCAGCTTAAGTACAGGGCGCTACGAGCAGTACTTC